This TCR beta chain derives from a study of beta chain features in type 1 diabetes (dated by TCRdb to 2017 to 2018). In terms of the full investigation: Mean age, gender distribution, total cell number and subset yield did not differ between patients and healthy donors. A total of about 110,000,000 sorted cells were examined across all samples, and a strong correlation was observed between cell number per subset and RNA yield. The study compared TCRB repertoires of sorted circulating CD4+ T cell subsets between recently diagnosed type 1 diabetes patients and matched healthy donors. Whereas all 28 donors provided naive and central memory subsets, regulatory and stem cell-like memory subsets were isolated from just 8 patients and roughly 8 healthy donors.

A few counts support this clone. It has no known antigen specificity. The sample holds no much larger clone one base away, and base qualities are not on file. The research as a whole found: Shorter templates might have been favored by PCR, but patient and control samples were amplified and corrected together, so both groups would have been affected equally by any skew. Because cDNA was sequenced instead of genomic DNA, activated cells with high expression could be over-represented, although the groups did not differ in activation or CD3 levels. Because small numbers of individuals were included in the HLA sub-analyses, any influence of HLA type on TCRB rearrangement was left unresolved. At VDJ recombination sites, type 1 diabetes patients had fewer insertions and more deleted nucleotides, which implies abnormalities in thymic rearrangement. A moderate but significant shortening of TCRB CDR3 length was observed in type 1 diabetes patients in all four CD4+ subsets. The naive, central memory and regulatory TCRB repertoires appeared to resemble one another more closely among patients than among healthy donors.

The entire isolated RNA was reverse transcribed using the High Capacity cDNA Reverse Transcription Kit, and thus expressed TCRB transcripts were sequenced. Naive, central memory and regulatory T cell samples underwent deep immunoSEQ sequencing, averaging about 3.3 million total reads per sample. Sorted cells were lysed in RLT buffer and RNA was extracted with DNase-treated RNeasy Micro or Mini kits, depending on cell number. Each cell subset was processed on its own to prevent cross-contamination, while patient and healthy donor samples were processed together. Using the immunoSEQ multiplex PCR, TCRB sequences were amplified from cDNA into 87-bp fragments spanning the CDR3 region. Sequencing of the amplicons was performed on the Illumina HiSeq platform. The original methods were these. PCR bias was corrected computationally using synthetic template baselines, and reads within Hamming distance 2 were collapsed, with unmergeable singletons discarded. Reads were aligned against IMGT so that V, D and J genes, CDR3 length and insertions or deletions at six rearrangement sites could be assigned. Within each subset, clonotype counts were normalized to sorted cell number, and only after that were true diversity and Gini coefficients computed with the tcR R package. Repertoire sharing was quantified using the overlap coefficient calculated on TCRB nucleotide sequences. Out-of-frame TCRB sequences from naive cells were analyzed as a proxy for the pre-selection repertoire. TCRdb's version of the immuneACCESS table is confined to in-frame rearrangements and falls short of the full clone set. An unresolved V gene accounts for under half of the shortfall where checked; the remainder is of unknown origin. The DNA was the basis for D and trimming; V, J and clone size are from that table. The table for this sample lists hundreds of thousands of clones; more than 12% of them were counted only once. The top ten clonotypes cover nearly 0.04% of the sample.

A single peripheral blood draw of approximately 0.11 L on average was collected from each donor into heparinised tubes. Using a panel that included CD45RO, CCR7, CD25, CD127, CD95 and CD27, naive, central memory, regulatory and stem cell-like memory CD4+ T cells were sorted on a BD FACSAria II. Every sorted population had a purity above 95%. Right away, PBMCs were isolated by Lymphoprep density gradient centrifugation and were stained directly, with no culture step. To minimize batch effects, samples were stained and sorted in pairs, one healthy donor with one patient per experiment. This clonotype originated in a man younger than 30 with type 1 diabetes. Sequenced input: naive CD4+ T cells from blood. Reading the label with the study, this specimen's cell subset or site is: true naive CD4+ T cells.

For the CDR3, the sequence is CASSLWASVTGELFF. The DNA reads as follows: TGTGCCAGCAGCTTGTGGGCCAGCGTTACCGGGGAGCTGTTTTTT. The V gene is TRBV5-4 and the J gene is TRBJ2-2; the D gene identity is not certain. Inclusive of the bounding cysteine and phenylalanine, the CDR3 is 15 residues long. Just the 45-base CDR3 DNA is kept, in frame starting at base 1. CDR1 is given as SGHNT and CDR2 as YYREEE, both from the germline V gene (reference sequence). Trimming removed 1 base from V and 5 bases from J, leaving 12 bases between the germline ends.